This TCR beta chain was captured by sequencing in a study of control samples from healthy donors and cancer patients (dated by TCRdb to about 2020). Preparation of the library involved the immunoSEQ multiplex PCR assay. Entries here come from immuneACCESS through TCRdb and include only in-frame sequences with V and J called. Some clones fail to appear in such tables; in the studies checked, an unresolved V gene covers under half of the shortfall, and the cause of the remainder is unknown. The table for this sample lists about 83,000 clones; 91% of them were counted only once. Approximately 15% of the sample belongs to the ten largest clones. Spanning cysteine to phenylalanine, the CDR3 consists of 15 amino acids. Left in the record is the CDR3 DNA by itself, 45 bases read in frame from the first base. The germline V gene yields MNHEY for CDR1 and SVGAGI for CDR2. The V end loses 5 bases and the J end loses 3 bases, and a stretch of 17 bases separates them.

As concerns this clone: It has no known antigen specificity. One base away there is no much larger clone; base qualities are not given.

Sequenced input: blood. Recombination linked TRBV6-5 to TRBJ2-7; the D gene is possibly TRBD1, with 5 bases matching. The TCR sequence derives from a man aged 50 to 60 in good health. CDR3 region: CASSQPGRGIYEQYF. The nucleotides read TGTGCCAGCAGTCAGCCCGGTAGGGGAATCTACGAGCAGTACTTC.